One and the same sample provided the 19 T cell receptor beta chains below, sequenced in a study of identical twins. A single record per CDR3 protein comes from TCRdb applying MiXCR to the 5' RACE reads. Of 1.5 million to 2 million distinct CDR3 sequences in the sample, less than 40% were seen once. The sample was cord blood. These receptors all stem from a newborn girl in good health.

In this sample, this clonotype turned up many times. The chain recombines TRBV4-2 with TRBJ2-7; a possible D gene is TRBD1 (6 bases). The CDR3 contains 18 residues. CDR1 and CDR2 from the germline V gene are LGHNA and YNFKEQ. Trimming stripped 4 bases from V and 0 bases from J, with 22 bases between. The DNA of the CDR3 is TGTGCCAGCAGCCTAGCCCTTAACAGGGCCTCTAGCTCCTACGAGCAGTACTTC. Protein: CASSLALNRASSSYEQYF.

This clonotype has a handful of counts. The chain recombines TRBV7-9 with TRBJ2-5; D call uncertain. V was trimmed by 5 bases and J by 5 bases, leaving 12 bases between them. The CDR3 spans 13 residues. Germline CDR1 SEHNR, CDR2 FQNEAQ (reference sequence). CDR3 bases: TGTGCCAGCAGCACCAACTCTATGGAGACCCAGTACTTC. Amino acids: CASSTNSMETQYF.

This clonotype occurred many times. This sequence joins TRBV14 and TRBJ2-1; 8 bases are a match to TRBD2. The CDR3 length is 15 residues. CDR1 SGHDN and CDR2 FVKESK come from the germline V gene. J gave up 3 bases and V 4 bases, and 5 bases lay outside the gene matches. This chain's CDR3 is CASSPGLVGYNEQFF. The CDR3 DNA follows: TGTGCCAGCAGCCCGGGACTAGTCGGCTACAATGAGCAGTTCTTC.

This clonotype was observed at least ten times. The J gene is TRBJ2-5, the V gene TRBV3-1, with no clear D. The germline V gene has CDR1 LGHDT and CDR2 YNNKEL (reference sequence). V was trimmed by 0 bases and J by 3 bases, leaving 11 bases between them. The CDR3 length is 15 residues. The CDR3: CASSQEARKKETQYF. CDR3 coding DNA: TGTGCCAGCAGCCAAGAGGCCCGGAAGAAAGAGACCCAGTACTTC.

This clonotype was picked up a small number of times. The chain uses TRBV28 and TRBJ2-7; D not certain. The germline gives CDR1 MDHEN, CDR2 SYDVKM. The CDR3 spans 14 residues. V lost 6 bases and J 3 bases, leaving 15 bases between the germline ends. Here the CDR3 DNA reads TGTGCCAGCAGGGGTCGGCCGAACTACTACGAGCAGTACTTC. Encoded protein: CASRGRPNYYEQYF.

This clonotype was found once. This sequence may be a read error, since a much larger clone differs from it by one base. The V call is TRBV29-1, the J call TRBJ2-5; D not resolved. The CDR3 is made up of 10 amino acids. Germline V lookup: CDR1 SQVTM, CDR2 ANQGSEA. CDR3 sequence (DNA): TGCAGCGTTGTAAGAGAGGCCCAGTACTTC. Its translation is CSVVREAQYF.

About this clonotype: At one boundary the junction diverges from the germline segment, which might be a read error. This chain links TRBV6-1 with TRBJ1-5; no firm D call. This CDR3 is built from 15 residues. Germline values: CDR1 MNHNS, CDR2 SASEGT. In DNA form, the CDR3 reads TGTACCAGCAGTGAAGAAGATGGGGGCAATCAGCCCCAGCATTTT. Translated, it gives CTSSEEDGGNQPQHF.

CDR3 protein: CASSGDRRPGYNEQYF. For the CDR3, the DNA is TGTGCCAGCAGTGGAGACAGGAGACCTGGGTACAATGAGCAGTACTTC. The chain joins TRBV6-1 to TRBJ2-5; D may be TRBD1 (6 bases). V lost 4 bases and J 11 bases, leaving 26 bases between the germline ends. CDR1 MNHNS and CDR2 SASEGT come from the germline V gene. The CDR3 contains 16 residues.

The rearrangement links TRBV20-1 to TRBJ1-2, with 7 bases fitting TRBD1. V lost 3 bases, J lost 5 bases, and 12 bases stayed unmatched. The CDR3 covers 15 residues. The V gene's germline CDR1 is DFQATT and CDR2 SNEGSKA (reference sequence). The CDR3 coding sequence is TGCAGTGCTAGGCCGACAGGGAGGGTTAAGTATGGCTACACCTTC. Its protein is CSARPTGRVKYGYTF.

This clonotype turned up a few times. This chain connects TRBV4-1 to TRBJ2-7; no firm D call. CDR1 is MGHRA and CDR2 is YSYEKL in the germline V gene. V lost 0 bases and J 6 bases, leaving 15 bases between the germline ends. CDR3 length equals 15 residues. The CDR3 nucleotides read TGCGCCAGCAGCCAAGAAACACGGCTCCACACCGAGCAGTACTTC. This encodes CASSQETRLHTEQYF.

J is TRBJ2-1 and V is TRBV10-3, with TRBD2 identical over 11 bases. Trimming took 2 bases from V and 4 from J; bases not matched to a gene: 16. Germline V gene data show CDR1 as ENHRY and CDR2 as SYGVKD. There are 20 residues in the CDR3. The CDR3 DNA is TGTGCCATCAGTGAGGGGTTGGGGACTAGCGGCCAGGAGGGGTACAATGAGCAGTTCTTC. This encodes CAISEGLGTSGQEGYNEQFF.

The chain employs TRBV7-2 and TRBJ2-1; 10 bases are a match to TRBD2. There are 17 residues in the CDR3. Germline values: CDR1 SGHTA, CDR2 FQGNSA. After removal of 5 bases from V and 5 bases from J, the junction contained 12 bases not matched to a gene. The CDR3 bases are TGTGCCAGCAGCGCCAACTGGGTAGCGGGGGGACACAATGAGCAGTTCTTC. It yields the protein CASSANWVAGGHNEQFF.

The V gene is TRBV7-8, the J gene TRBJ2-4; 8 bases are a match to TRBD1. Trimming removed 4 bases from V and 0 bases from J; junction bases left unmatched: 5. CDR1 and CDR2 from the germline V gene are SGHVS and FQNEAQ. The CDR3 covers 16 residues. The CDR3 spells CASSWDRLVAKNIQYF. CDR3 DNA: TGTGCCAGCAGCTGGGACAGGCTCGTAGCCAAAAACATTCAGTACTTC. Supplemented by reference TRBV7-8 and TRBJ2-4, the full variable domain reads GAGVSQSPRYKVAKRGQDVALRCDPISGHVSLFWYQQALGQGPEFLTYFQNEAQLDKSGLPSDRFFAERPEGSVSTLKIQRTQQEDSAVYLCASSWDRLVAKNIQYFGAGTRLSVL.

This clonotype was observed a single time. V gene TRBV5-1 combines with J gene TRBJ1-4; D ambiguous. Trimming stripped 8 bases from V and 5 bases from J, with 10 bases between. The germline V gene encodes CDR1 SGHRS and CDR2 YFSETQ. This CDR3 is built from 12 residues. The CDR3 nucleotides read TGCGCCAGTAGAAGGGTGAATGAAAAACTGTTTTTT. Translated, it gives CASRRVNEKLFF. Looking up the rest from reference TRBV5-1 and TRBJ1-4 gives the full variable domain: KAGVTQTPRYLIKTRGQQVTLSCSPISGHRSVSWYQQTPGQGLQFLFEYFSETQRNKGNFPGRFSGRQFSNSRSEMNVSTLELGDSALYLCASRRVNEKLFFGSGTQLSVL.

This clonotype has only a few counts. The V and J genes are TRBV5-1 and TRBJ2-3, with D possibly matching TRBD2 (6 bases). This CDR3 has 17 amino acids. Trimming left V 0 bases short and J 0 bases short, with 14 bases between. Looked up from germline, CDR1 is SGHRS and CDR2 is YFSETQ. CDR3 sequence reads: CASSLGPPGVSTDTQYF. CDR3 bases: TGCGCCAGCAGCTTGGGTCCTCCGGGGGTGAGCACAGATACGCAGTATTTT.

J is TRBJ1-3 and V is TRBV5-1; perhaps TRBD1 as D (5 bases). Germline loops: CDR1 SGHRS, CDR2 YFSETQ. V lost 4 bases and J lost 4, with 15 bases in between. CDR3 length equals 15 residues. CDR3 residues: CASSRPDTLGNTIYF. The CDR3 DNA reads as TGCGCCAGCAGCCGGCCGGACACATTGGGAAACACCATATATTTT.

The J gene is TRBJ2-5, the V gene TRBV20-1, with 15 positions matching TRBD2. CDR1 and CDR2 (germline): DFQATT, SNEGSKA (reference sequence). This CDR3 has 18 amino acids. The V gene end was trimmed by 3 bases and the J gene end by 5 bases; junction bases not matched to a gene: 13. The CDR3 loop reads CSASLARTSGRAGETQYF. The CDR3 nucleotides are TGCAGTGCTAGTCTGGCAAGGACTAGCGGGAGGGCCGGTGAGACCCAGTACTTC.

CDR3 nucleotide sequence: TGTGCCAGCAGTTTAACCGCTGTTCGGGCAGGACCTAGCGAACGGAAGACCCAGTACTTC. It codes for CASSLTAVRAGPSERKTQYF. This chain uses TRBV28 with TRBJ2-5; a weak D match, TRBD2 (6 bases). This CDR3 spans 20 amino acids. V shed 2 bases and J shed 6 bases, with 31 bases lying between them. Germline CDR1 and CDR2: MDHEN and SYDVKM.

There are a few counts of this clonotype. V and J are TRBV13 and TRBJ2-7, with 10 positions matching TRBD2. The CDR3 loop spans 15 amino acids. The trim removed 5 bases at V and 6 bases at J, leaving 10 bases unmatched. CDR1 is PRHDT and CDR2 is FYEKMQ in the germline V gene (reference sequence). The CDR3 sequence: CASSESGTSATEQYF. CDR3 DNA: TGTGCCAGCAGCGAGTCCGGGACTAGCGCAACCGAGCAGTACTTC.